A single sample is the source of the 10 T cell receptor beta chains below, sequenced in a study of blood T cell repertoires in COVID-19. Sequenced by immunoSEQ multiplex PCR; TCRdb stores in-frame clones only, minus some. The sample has nearly 250,000 clones, about 80% seen once. Sequenced: peripheral blood. These receptors were taken from an elderly woman with acute or convalescent COVID-19.

The V call is TRBV19, the J call TRBJ1-5, with 9 bases lining up with TRBD1. The CDR3 has 15 amino acids. Germline assignment: CDR1 LNHDA and CDR2 SQIVND (reference sequence). Trimming took 8 bases from V and 6 from J; bases not matched to a gene: 11. CDR3 in amino acids: CASGRWGQGGQPQHF. The CDR3 DNA reads as TGTGCCAGTGGCCGTTGGGGACAGGGCGGTCAGCCCCAGCATTTT.

The chain has TRBV6-5 and TRBJ1-5; 10 nucleotides agree with TRBD1. Germline V gene lookup returns CDR1 MNHEY and CDR2 SVGAGI. Unmatched junction bases numbered 7, after V lost 5 bases and J lost 6 bases. This CDR3 region has 15 residues. CDR3 protein: CASSPDRGRVQPQHF. CDR3 nucleotides: TGTGCCAGCAGTCCGGACAGGGGGAGGGTTCAGCCCCAGCATTTT.

The V gene is TRBV5-4, the J gene TRBJ1-2; tentatively, D is TRBD1 (5 bases). Per germline, CDR1 SGHNT and CDR2 YYREEE (reference sequence). V lost 1 base and J lost 8, with 15 bases in between. The CDR3 covers 14 residues. The CDR3 DNA reads TGTGCCAGCAGCTTGAACAGGCAGGGAGGGGGCTACACCTTC. Protein product: CASSLNRQGGGYTF.

This chain uses TRBV5-1 with TRBJ2-1, with 7 bases aligning to TRBD1. The V gene end was trimmed by 3 bases and the J gene end by 0 bases; junction bases not matched to a gene: 3. From germline, CDR1 is SGHRS and CDR2 YFSETQ. This CDR3 spans 15 amino acids. This CDR3 reads CASSSAGGSYNEQFF. CDR3 DNA: TGCGCCAGCAGCTCAGCAGGGGGCTCCTACAATGAGCAGTTCTTC.

This chain joins TRBV7-9 and TRBJ1-3; a possible D gene is TRBD1 (6 bases). V lost 3 bases, J lost 2 bases, and 11 bases lay in between. The CDR3 covers 15 residues. Per germline, CDR1 SEHNR and CDR2 FQNEAQ (reference sequence). The CDR3 nucleotides read TGTGCCAGCAGCTTTACTCGGGACACTGGAAACACCATATATTTT. Protein product: CASSFTRDTGNTIYF.

The chain combines TRBV2 with TRBJ2-2; D perhaps matches TRBD2 (5 bases). V lost 8 bases, J lost 0 bases, and 7 bases lay in between. The CDR3 sequence is 13 residues long. Looked up from germline, CDR1 is SNHLY and CDR2 is FYNNEI. The CDR3 DNA sequence: TGTGCCAGCCGCGGGTCGAACACCGGGGAGCTGTTTTTT. This codes for CASRGSNTGELFF.

The J gene is TRBJ2-7, the V gene TRBV6-1; D not resolved. Deletions cut 2 bases from V and 0 bases from J, with 11 bases between. CDR3 size: 15 residues. Germline V gene lookup returns CDR1 MNHNS and CDR2 SASEGT. This chain's CDR3 is CASSERSYPSYEQYF. Here the CDR3 DNA reads TGTGCCAGCAGTGAACGGAGCTACCCCTCCTACGAGCAGTACTTC.

The rearrangement uses TRBV7-8 and TRBJ1-6; tentatively, D is TRBD1 (5 bases). Per the germline V gene, CDR1 is SGHVS and CDR2 is FQNEAQ. This CDR3 has 15 amino acids. Trimming removed 1 base from V and 5 bases from J, with 9 bases in between. The CDR3 DNA is TGTGCCAGCAGCTTAGGAGGGACTAATAATTCACCCCTCCACTTT. This translates into CASSLGGTNNSPLHF.

The gene calls are TRBV27 and TRBJ1-1, with D perhaps matching TRBD1 (6 bases). Trimming removed 2 bases at V and 4 bases at J, with 11 bases between. This CDR3 contains 14 residues. In germline, CDR1 is MNHEY, CDR2 SMNVEV (reference sequence). CDR3 sequence reads: CASSLTGMSTEAFF. Written as DNA, the CDR3 is TGTGCCAGCAGTTTAACAGGGATGAGCACTGAAGCTTTCTTT.

This chain links TRBV7-9 with TRBJ2-7; 10 bases fit TRBD2. Germline CDR1 SEHNR, CDR2 FQNEAQ (reference sequence). After removal of 1 base from V and 1 base from J, the junction contained 4 bases not matched to a gene. The CDR3 runs 16 residues. In DNA form, the CDR3 reads TGTGCCAGCAGCTTAGAGGGTAGCGGGAGGTCCTACGAGCAGTACTTC. It encodes CASSLEGSGRSYEQYF.